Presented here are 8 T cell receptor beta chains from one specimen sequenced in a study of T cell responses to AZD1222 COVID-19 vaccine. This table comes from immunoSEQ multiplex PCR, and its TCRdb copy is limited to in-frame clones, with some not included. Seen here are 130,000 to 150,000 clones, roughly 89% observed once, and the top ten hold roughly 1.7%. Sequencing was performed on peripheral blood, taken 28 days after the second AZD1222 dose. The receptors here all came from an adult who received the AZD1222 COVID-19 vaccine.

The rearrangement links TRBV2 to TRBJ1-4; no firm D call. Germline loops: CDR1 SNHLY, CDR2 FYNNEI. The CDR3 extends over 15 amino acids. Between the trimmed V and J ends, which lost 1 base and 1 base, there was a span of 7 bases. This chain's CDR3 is CASSEVQLTNEKLFF. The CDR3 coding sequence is TGTGCCAGCAGTGAAGTTCAGTTAACTAATGAAAAACTGTTTTTT. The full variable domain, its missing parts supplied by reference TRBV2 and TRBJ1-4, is EPEVTQTPSHQVTQMGQEVILRCVPISNHLYFYWYRQILGQKVEFLVSFYNNEISEKSEIFDDQFSVERPDGSNFTLKIRSTKLEDSAMYFCASSEVQLTNEKLFFGSGTQLSVL.

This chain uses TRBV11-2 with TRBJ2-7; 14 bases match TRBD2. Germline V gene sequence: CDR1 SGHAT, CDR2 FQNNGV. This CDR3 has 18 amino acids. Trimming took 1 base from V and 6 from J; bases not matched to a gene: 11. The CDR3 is CASSLAGTSGRMGGEQYF. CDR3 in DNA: TGTGCCAGCAGCTTAGCCGGGACTAGCGGGAGAATGGGTGGCGAGCAGTACTTC.

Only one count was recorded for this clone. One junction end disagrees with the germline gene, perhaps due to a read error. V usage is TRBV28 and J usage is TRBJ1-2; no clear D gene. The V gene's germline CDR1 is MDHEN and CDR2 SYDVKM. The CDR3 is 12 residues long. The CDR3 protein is CASSLLLRTPEF. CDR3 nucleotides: TGTGCCAGCAGTTTATTGTTACGGACCCCGGAATTC.

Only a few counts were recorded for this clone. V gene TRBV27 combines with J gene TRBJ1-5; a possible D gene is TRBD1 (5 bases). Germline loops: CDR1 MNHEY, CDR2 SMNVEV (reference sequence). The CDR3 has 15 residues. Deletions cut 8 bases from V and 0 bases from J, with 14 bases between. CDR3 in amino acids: CASRETAYSNQPQHF. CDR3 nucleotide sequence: TGTGCCAGCCGCGAGACAGCGTATAGCAATCAGCCCCAGCATTTT.

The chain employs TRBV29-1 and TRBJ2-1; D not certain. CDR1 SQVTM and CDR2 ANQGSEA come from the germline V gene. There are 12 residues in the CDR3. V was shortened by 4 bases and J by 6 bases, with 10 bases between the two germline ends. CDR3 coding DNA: TGCAGCGTTGGAAGGCTCGGCAATGAGCAGTTCTTC. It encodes CSVGRLGNEQFF.

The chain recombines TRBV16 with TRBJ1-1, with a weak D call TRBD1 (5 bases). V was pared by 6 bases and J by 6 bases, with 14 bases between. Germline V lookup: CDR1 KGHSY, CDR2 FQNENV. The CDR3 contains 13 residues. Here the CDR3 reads CASSQMRGSEAFF. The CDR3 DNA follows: TGTGCCAGCAGTCAAATGCGGGGGTCTGAAGCTTTCTTT.

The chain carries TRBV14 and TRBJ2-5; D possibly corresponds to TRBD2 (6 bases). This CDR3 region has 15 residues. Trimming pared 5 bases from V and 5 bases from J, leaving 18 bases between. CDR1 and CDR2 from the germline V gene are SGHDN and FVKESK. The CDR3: CASSVGGSPWETQYF. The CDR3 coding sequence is TGTGCCAGCAGCGTAGGAGGGAGCCCTTGGGAGACCCAGTACTTC.

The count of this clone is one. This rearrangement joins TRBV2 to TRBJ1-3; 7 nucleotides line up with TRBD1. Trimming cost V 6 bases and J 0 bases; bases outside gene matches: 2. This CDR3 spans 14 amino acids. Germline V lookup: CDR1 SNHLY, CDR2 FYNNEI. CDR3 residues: CASRGDSSGNTIYF. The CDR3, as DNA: TGTGCCAGCAGGGGGGACAGCTCTGGAAACACCATATATTTT.